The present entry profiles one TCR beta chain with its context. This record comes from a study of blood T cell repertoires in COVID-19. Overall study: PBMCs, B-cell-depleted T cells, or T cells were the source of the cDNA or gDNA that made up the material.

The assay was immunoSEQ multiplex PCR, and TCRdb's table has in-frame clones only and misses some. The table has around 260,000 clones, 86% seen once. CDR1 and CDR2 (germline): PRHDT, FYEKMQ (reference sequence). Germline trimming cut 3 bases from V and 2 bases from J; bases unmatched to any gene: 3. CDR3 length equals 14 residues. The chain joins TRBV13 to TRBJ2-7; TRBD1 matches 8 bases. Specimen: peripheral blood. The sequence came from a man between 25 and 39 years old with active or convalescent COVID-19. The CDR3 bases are TGTGCCAGCAGCTTTACAGGGGGTACCTACGAGCAGTACTTC. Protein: CASSFTGGTYEQYF. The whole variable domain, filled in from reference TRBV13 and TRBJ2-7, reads AAGVIQSPRHLIKEKRETATLKCYPIPRHDTVYWYQQGPGQDPQFLISFYEKMQSDKGSIPDRFSAQQFSDYHSELNMSSLELGDSALYFCASSFTGGTYEQYFGPGTRLTVT.